The clone carrying this T cell receptor (beta chain) was found a few times. Its target is unknown. The data derive from a study of blood T cells in healthy people across ages. Study conclusions and caveats: Unsorted PBMCs prevented conclusive naive versus antigen-experienced comparison. Lack of knowledge of donor CMV status possibly confounded expanded clonotype changes.

Together with a sample-barcoded 5' primer, a J-beta primer mix was included in a second PCR lasting about 6 to 12 cycles. In TCRdb, the 5' RACE reads were re-called with MiXCR into one record per CDR3 protein. The sample includes fewer than 2,000,000 distinct CDR3 sequences, about 31% seen only once; the top ten take about 10%. The CDR3 has 17 residues. Germline CDR1 reads SGHVS; CDR2 reads FQNEAQ. Trimming cost V 1 base and J 7 bases, with 20 bases left between them. The chain links TRBV7-8 to TRBJ2-1; either TRBD1 or TRBD2 may fit D (5 bases each). The origin of this receptor is a woman under 40 in good health. Input material: blood. The CDR3 here is CASSLEPSGRGLNEQFF. The CDR3 nucleotides are TGTGCCAGCAGCTTAGAACCGTCGGGACGGGGTTTGAATGAGCAGTTCTTC.